These 9 T cell receptor beta chains were sequenced from one sample in a study of blood T cell repertoires in COVID-19. Method: immunoSEQ multiplex PCR; TCRdb's copy keeps in-frame clones and lacks some. Of 150,000 to 200,000 clones listed, around 81% were seen once; the top ten hold approximately 13%. The sequenced sample was peripheral blood. The source is a man between 65 and 80 years old who had recovered from COVID-19.

This chain joins TRBV5-6 and TRBJ2-1, with D possibly being TRBD2 (6 bases). Germline CDR1 reads SGHDT; CDR2 reads YYEEEE. CDR3 length equals 17 residues. The V gene lost 4 bases and the J gene lost 5 bases, with 22 bases spanning the gap. This CDR3 is CASSHLGLAELDNEQFF. CDR3 DNA: TGTGCCAGCAGCCACCTGGGGTTAGCGGAGTTGGACAATGAGCAGTTCTTC.

In this sample, this clone turned up once. The CDR3 nucleotides are TGTGCCAGCAGCTTGGGGGACAGGGAGAACACTGAAGCTTTCTTT. It translates to CASSLGDRENTEAFF. This chain joins TRBV5-4 and TRBJ1-1, with 9 bases aligning to TRBD1. The CDR3 is 15 residues long. V lost 0 bases and J lost 1; bases outside the gene matches: 1. Germline lookup yields CDR1 SGHNT and CDR2 YYREEE (reference sequence). Together with reference TRBV5-4 and TRBJ1-1, the CDR3 gives the full variable domain: ETGVTQSPTHLIKTRGQQVTLRCSSQSGHNTVSWYQQALGQGPQFIFQYYREEENGRGNFPPRFSGLQFPNYSSELNVNALELDDSALYLCASSLGDRENTEAFFGQGTRLTVV.

This chain links TRBV6-2 or TRBV6-3 with TRBJ1-1; 8 positions agree with TRBD1. V dropped 5 bases and J dropped 8; count of bases not matched to a gene: 4. Germline V CDR1 and CDR2: MNHEY, SVGEGT. This CDR3 is 12 amino acids long. The CDR3 reads CASSTNRGEAFF. The CDR3, as DNA: TGTGCCAGCAGTACCAACAGGGGGGAAGCTTTCTTT.

The count of this clone is one. The chain uses TRBV28 and TRBJ1-4; D gene ambiguous. CDR3 length: 13 residues. The germline V gene encodes CDR1 MDHEN and CDR2 SYDVKM. Deletions cut 3 bases from V and 3 bases from J, with 5 bases between. The CDR3 sequence: CASSFSSNEKLFF. The CDR3 DNA follows: TGTGCCAGCAGTTTTAGTTCTAATGAAAAACTGTTTTTT.

The chain links TRBV4-1 to TRBJ2-7, with 8 bases identical to TRBD2. Trimming cost V 0 bases and J 7 bases; bases outside gene matches: 14. Looked up from germline, CDR1 is MGHRA and CDR2 is YSYEKL. CDR3 length equals 17 residues. The CDR3 DNA follows: TGCGCCAGCAGCCAAGATCCTCCCAAAGCGGGAGTTGGAGAGCAGTACTTC. Amino acid sequence: CASSQDPPKAGVGEQYF.

This rearrangement joins TRBV5-1 to TRBJ2-3; D gene ambiguous. V lost 0 bases and J 1 base, leaving 9 bases between the germline ends. CDR3 length equals 15 residues. Germline V gene data show CDR1 as SGHRS and CDR2 as YFSETQ. The CDR3 spells CASSLVGSGTDTQYF. The CDR3 DNA follows: TGCGCCAGCAGCTTGGTGGGCTCTGGCACAGATACGCAGTATTTT.

This clone was seen a handful of times. Other DNA sequences within the sample encode an identical CDR3. V gene TRBV2 combines with J gene TRBJ1-5, with 7 bases that match TRBD1. Unmatched junction bases numbered 1, after V lost 4 bases and J lost 4 bases. The CDR3 runs to 13 residues. Germline CDR1 and CDR2: SNHLY and FYNNEI. The CDR3 DNA follows: TGTGCCAGCAGTGGGACAGGTAATCAGCCCCAGCATTTT. This gives the protein CASSGTGNQPQHF.

The J gene is TRBJ1-2, the V gene TRBV6-5, with a weak D call TRBD1 (6 bases). Germline V lookup: CDR1 MNHEY, CDR2 SVGAGI. The V and J ends lost 4 bases and 2 bases respectively, with 11 bases between them. This CDR3 comprises 14 residues. In DNA form, the CDR3 reads TGTGCCAGCAGTTCCCCGGACAGAAACTATGGCTACACCTTC. Its translation: CASSSPDRNYGYTF.

The chain carries TRBV29-1 and TRBJ2-3; 9 nucleotides match TRBD1. The CDR3 loop spans 15 amino acids. The germline gives CDR1 SQVTM, CDR2 ANQGSEA. The ends lost 4 bases at V and 5 bases at J; junction bases unmatched: 10. The CDR3 nucleotides are TGCAGCGTTGCCCGGACAGGGGCTCAGGGAGATACGCAGTATTTT. This codes for CSVARTGAQGDTQYF.